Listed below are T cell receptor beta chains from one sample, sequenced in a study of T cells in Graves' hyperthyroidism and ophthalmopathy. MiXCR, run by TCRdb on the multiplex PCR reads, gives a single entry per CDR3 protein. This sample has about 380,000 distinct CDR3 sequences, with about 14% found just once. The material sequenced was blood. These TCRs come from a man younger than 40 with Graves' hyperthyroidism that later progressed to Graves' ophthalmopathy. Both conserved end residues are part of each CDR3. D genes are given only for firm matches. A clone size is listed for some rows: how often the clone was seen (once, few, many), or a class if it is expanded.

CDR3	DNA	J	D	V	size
CASSSKAGSMDTQYF	TGTGCCAGCAGCTCTAAGGCGGGGTCTATGGATACGCAGTATTTT	TRBJ2-3	-	TRBV11-2	many
CASSSRTSGGGETQYF	TGTGCCAGCAGCTCCAGGACTAGCGGGGGGGGAGAGACCCAGTACTTC	TRBJ2-5	TRBD2	TRBV11-2	many
CATRQGRGVTDTQYF	TGTGCCACTCGCCAGGGGCGGGGGGTCACAGATACGCAGTATTTT	TRBJ2-3	TRBD2	TRBV12-3/TRBV12-4	once
CASSSVSGIYEQYF	TGCGCCAGCAGCTCGGTTTCAGGGATATACGAGCAGTACTTC	TRBJ2-7	-	TRBV5-1	-
CSASTGTNYGYTF	TGCAGTGCTAGCACCGGGACAAACTATGGCTACACCTTC	TRBJ1-2	-	TRBV20-1	few
CASRTGALSPLHF	TGTGCCAGCAGGACAGGGGCCCTATCACCCCTCCACTTT	TRBJ1-6	TRBD1	TRBV12-3/TRBV12-4	many
CASSTPGDLNTEAFF	TGTGCCAGCAGTACACCCGGGGATCTGAACACTGAAGCTTTCTTT	TRBJ1-1	-	TRBV6-1	-
CASSFLGGNYGYTF	TGTGCCAGCAGTTTCTTAGGGGGGAACTATGGCTACACCTTC	TRBJ1-2	-	TRBV27	-
CAWHRGVAGELFF	TGTGCCTGGCACAGGGGGGTCGCCGGGGAGCTGTTTTTT	TRBJ2-2	TRBD1	TRBV30	-
CASSRGQDLSGNTIYF	TGTGCCAGCTCACGGGGACAGGACCTCTCTGGAAACACCATATATTTT	TRBJ1-3	TRBD1	TRBV18	few
CASSYGGSSEQYF	TGTGCCAGCAGTTATGGGGGGTCATCCGAGCAGTACTTC	TRBJ2-7	-	TRBV28	many
CAWSSLGGTYEQYF	TGTGCCTGGAGTTCTCTGGGGGGGACCTACGAGCAGTACTTC	TRBJ2-7	TRBD2	TRBV30	many
CAWGSGFHYGYTF	TGTGCCTGGGGTTCTGGTTTTCACTATGGCTACACCTTC	TRBJ1-2	-	TRBV30	few
CASSLRAGGLGGELFF	TGTGCCAGCAGCTTACGAGCGGGGGGGCTCGGCGGGGAGCTGTTTTTT	TRBJ2-2	TRBD2	TRBV7-3	many
CASSLTRDRRALSTDTQYF	TGTGCCAGCAGTTTGACCCGGGACAGGAGAGCTCTTAGCACAGATACGCAGTATTTT	TRBJ2-3	TRBD1	TRBV27	many
CASSLRRGTGWSEAFF	TGTGCCAGCAGTTTACGTCGTGGGACAGGGTGGTCTGAAGCTTTCTTT	TRBJ1-1	TRBD1	TRBV28	many
CASSDSDRNPGELFF	TGTGCCAGCAGTGACAGCGATAGGAACCCCGGGGAGCTGTTTTTT	TRBJ2-2	-	TRBV6-4	-
CASRPGQGTPEAFF	TGTGCCAGCAGGCCGGGACAGGGGACCCCTGAAGCTTTCTTT	TRBJ1-1	TRBD1	TRBV28	many
CASMGVAGSTDTQYF	TGTGCCAGCATGGGCGTAGCGGGAAGCACAGATACGCAGTATTTT	TRBJ2-3	TRBD2	TRBV2	many
CASSPGRGGNSPLHF	TGTGCCAGCAGCCCCGGGCGAGGGGGCAATTCACCCCTCCACTTT	TRBJ1-6	TRBD1	TRBV7-2	few
CATSDPRRVATQYF	TGTGCCACCAGTGACCCACGAAGGGTTGCGACCCAGTACTTC	TRBJ2-5	-	TRBV24-1	many
CASSLGVWGVDEKLFF	TGTGCCAGCAGCTTAGGCGTATGGGGGGTAGATGAAAAACTGTTTTTT	TRBJ1-4	-	TRBV7-9	many
CASSVVGRDGEKLFF	TGTGCCAGCAGCGTAGTAGGAAGGGACGGCGAAAAACTGTTTTTT	TRBJ1-4	-	TRBV9	few
CASSPEGADTQYF	TGTGCCAGCAGCCCGGAGGGGGCAGATACGCAGTATTTT	TRBJ2-3	-	TRBV11-2	many
CAISSYRDTNEQFF	TGTGCCATCAGTTCCTACCGGGACACGAATGAGCAGTTCTTC	TRBJ2-1	-	TRBV10-3	-
CASSLEVRGGEQYF	TGTGCCAGCAGCTTAGAGGTCAGGGGGGGCGAGCAGTACTTC	TRBJ2-7	-	TRBV7-2	many
CASGLAGFEQYF	TGTGCTAGTGGTTTGGCGGGGTTCGAGCAGTACTTC	TRBJ2-7	-	TRBV12-5	few
CAISVLMDAEAFF	TGTGCCATCAGTGTTCTAATGGACGCTGAAGCTTTCTTT	TRBJ1-1	-	TRBV10-3	many
CASSQGANYEQYF	TGCGCCAGCAGCCAAGGGGCGAACTACGAGCAGTACTTC	TRBJ2-7	-	TRBV4-1	few
CASRPTGTGAYEQYF	TGTGCCAGCAGGCCAACCGGGACAGGGGCCTACGAGCAGTACTTC	TRBJ2-7	TRBD1	TRBV6-1	few
CASSQSLQGKAFF	TGTGCCAGCAGTCAAAGCTTACAAGGAAAGGCTTTCTTT	TRBJ1-1	-	TRBV28	many
CSARDSGTERNTQYF	TGCAGTGCTAGAGATTCGGGCACGGAGCGGAATACGCAGTATTTT	TRBJ2-3	-	TRBV20-1	-
CASSKSGVGETQYF	TGTGCCAGCAGTAAGAGCGGGGTTGGGGAGACCCAGTACTTC	TRBJ2-5	TRBD2	TRBV6-1	many
CASSLARAGERTDTQYF	TGTGCCAGCAGCTTGGCCAGGGCAGGGGAACGGACAGATACGCAGTATTTT	TRBJ2-3	-	TRBV5-4	-
CASSLLGFNEQFF	TGTGCCAGCAGCCTCCTCGGTTTCAATGAGCAGTTCTTC	TRBJ2-1	-	TRBV3-1	-
CASSQQGSNTEAFF	TGTGCCAGCAGTCAACAGGGCTCGAACACTGAAGCTTTCTTT	TRBJ1-1	-	TRBV6-1	many
CASSPQGNDNSPLHF	TGTGCCAGCAGCCCCCAGGGGAACGATAATTCACCCCTCCACTTT	TRBJ1-6	-	TRBV6-1	few
CASSFRDSDTQYF	TGCGCCAGCAGCTTTAGGGATTCAGATACGCAGTATTTT	TRBJ2-3	-	TRBV5-1	-
CASSVGQGLYGYTF	TGTGCCAGCAGCGTGGGACAGGGGCTCTATGGCTACACCTTC	TRBJ1-2	TRBD1	TRBV11-2	many
CSAADRAGANVLTF	TGCAGTGCTGCGGACAGGGCTGGGGCCAACGTCCTGACTTTC	TRBJ2-6	TRBD1	TRBV20-1	-
CASSNAGQGVNSPLHF	TGTGCCAGCAGTAACGCGGGACAGGGGGTGAATTCACCCCTCCACTTT	TRBJ1-6	TRBD1	TRBV12-3/TRBV12-4	-
CASSFEQGFWETQYF	TGTGCCAGCAGCTTCGAACAGGGGTTTTGGGAGACCCAGTACTTC	TRBJ2-5	TRBD1	TRBV11-3	few
CSAQGILAGVGEQFF	TGCAGTGCCCAAGGGATTCTAGCGGGGGTCGGTGAGCAGTTCTTC	TRBJ2-1	TRBD2	TRBV20-1	many
CASSSGTGFRGNTIYF	TGCGCCAGCAGCTCCGGGACAGGGTTTCGGGGAAACACCATATATTTT	TRBJ1-3	TRBD1	TRBV5-1	few
CASSLILDNEQFF	TGTGCCAGCAGCTTAATCCTCGACAATGAGCAGTTCTTC	TRBJ2-1	-	TRBV7-6	-
CASSQEPHGGINQPQHF	TGCGCCAGCAGCCAAGAGCCCCACGGGGGGATCAATCAGCCCCAGCATTTT	TRBJ1-5	-	TRBV4-1	-
CASSPFRVNTEAFF	TGTGCCAGCAGCCCTTTCAGGGTGAACACTGAAGCTTTCTTT	TRBJ1-1	-	TRBV7-9	many
CSARLGQGNYGYTF	TGCAGTGCTAGACTCGGACAGGGGAACTATGGCTACACCTTC	TRBJ1-2	TRBD1	TRBV20-1	-
CASSTMDGTVYGYTF	TGTGCCAGCAGTACAATGGACGGCACAGTCTATGGCTACACCTTC	TRBJ1-2	-	TRBV28	many
CASSIRAASNIQYF	TGTGCCAGTAGTATCCGGGCCGCCTCAAACATTCAGTACTTC	TRBJ2-4	-	TRBV19	few
CASGPPWGTGGVETQYF	TGTGCTAGTGGTCCCCCTTGGGGGACAGGAGGTGTAGAGACCCAGTACTTC	TRBJ2-5	TRBD1	TRBV12-5	many